This T cell receptor (beta chain) was observed in a study of cytomegalovirus exposure and HLA in healthy donors. The PCR ran on 60 Vbeta and 13 Jbeta primers. Original methodology: The count from a later analysis was 79 million or so unique TCR beta chains, about 10 million of them shared. Sequencing was performed with immunoSEQ multiplex PCR; in TCRdb, only in-frame clones are kept and a portion is missing. Clone size and V and J calls were adopted from that table, with D and trimming inferred from the DNA. The table records more than 85,000 clones, 65% to 90% of them present only once. Study outcomes and limitations: Analysis was carried out at a later point, and it linked a missense DCLRE1C variant to TCR beta V- and J-gene trimming.

The CDR3 covers 13 residues. Germline CDR1 and CDR2: SGHRS and YFSETQ. J gave up 8 bases and V 8 bases, and 11 bases lay outside the gene matches. As for this clone: What it binds is unknown.

The sequence was collected from a man aged 30-40 years in good health and CMV-seropositive. The chain recombines TRBV5-1 with TRBJ1-2; 8 bases match TRBD1. The material sequenced was PBMCs. This CDR3 is CASRQGPIEGYTF. The CDR3 region has the DNA TGCGCCAGTCGACAGGGGCCTATAGAGGGCTACACCTTC.